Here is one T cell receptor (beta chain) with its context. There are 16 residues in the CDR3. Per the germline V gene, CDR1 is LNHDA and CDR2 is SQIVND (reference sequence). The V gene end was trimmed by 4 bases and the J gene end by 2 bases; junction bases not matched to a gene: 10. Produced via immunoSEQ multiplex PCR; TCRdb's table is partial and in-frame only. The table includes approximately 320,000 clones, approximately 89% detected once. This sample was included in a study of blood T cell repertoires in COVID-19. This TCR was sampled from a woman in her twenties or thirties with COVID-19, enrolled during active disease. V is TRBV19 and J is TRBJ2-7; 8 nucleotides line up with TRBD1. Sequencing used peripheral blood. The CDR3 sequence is CASSTTDRAGTYEQYF. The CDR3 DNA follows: TGTGCCAGTAGTACCACGGACAGGGCGGGCACCTACGAGCAGTACTTC.